This T cell receptor (beta chain) was recorded in a study of cytomegalovirus exposure and HLA in healthy donors (dated by TCRdb to between 2016 and 2019). Context from the whole study: According to an earlier analysis of around 600 of the donors, 200 million or so T cells yielded 120 million or so unique TCR beta sequences and approximately 300 Gb of sequence data. Roughly 310 gigabases of sequencing data and tens of millions of unique TCR sequences were included in an early release covering 550 to 800 HLA-typed donors. Among the roughly 390 genotyped donors, approximately 82% belonged to the genetic ancestry cluster associated with self-reported Caucasian donors. The study was designed to test whether signatures of past pathogen exposure could be identified by cataloging public T cell receptors. The study used immunosequencing to profile the T cell repertoires of about 670 subjects and linked those repertoires to cytomegalovirus serostatus. A separate validation cohort of roughly 110 different subjects was used in addition to the roughly 620-subject first cohort. To predict cytomegalovirus infection status, the study brought together high-throughput TCR immunosequencing, statistical association of individual TCRs with disease status, and machine learning. In a later analysis, previously published TCR beta repertoires from 666 donors were re-analyzed and high-resolution HLA genotyping was added so that TCR occurrence patterns could be studied. The later analysis used no new phenotypic data to find candidate immune exposures, relying instead on TCR beta sequences and their occurrence across donors. An earlier analysis of around 580 of the donors used high-throughput TCR beta sequencing to judge whether each TCR beta V gene segment behaved as functional or pseudogenic. Donor age, sex, ethnicity and CMV serostatus were collected together with the repertoire data. A later genetic analysis took genome-wide SNP genotypes for 398 of the 666 donors and used that subset as a discovery cohort. All discovery cohort repertoires had been generated using a single sequencing platform. HLA typing included class I and class II loci at four-digit resolution. The number of typed donors differed by locus: about 620-630 for A, B, C, DRB1 and DQB1; approximately 530 for DQA1; approximately 600 for DPA1; and 400 to 480 for DPB1. Because of strong linkage in the cohort, five DR-DQ haplotypes were treated as single units for association and clustering. On average, 235,054 unique TCR beta nucleotide sequences were sequenced per donor among more than 350 genotyped donors of the cohort, with roughly a sixth of those sequences being non-productive.

General findings and caveats noted by the study authors: Sequencing depth was assumed to be roughly uniform across donors in the presence/absence analyses, though that assumption may not hold. In a later analysis, HLA-associated TCR beta chains showed more clonal expansion and lower generation probabilities than non-associated chains that were equally common. In a later genetic analysis, a missense DCLRE1C variant was associated with V-gene and J-gene trimming of TCR beta chains, and the association was replicated in an independent cohort. CMV serostatus was the only immune exposure information available for the cohort. Correlated functional status among segregating V segments might be attributable to linkage disequilibrium, but an unknown experimental factor could not be ruled out. When HLA alleles, especially DR and DQ, strongly co-occurred, TCR associations were difficult to assign to individual alleles. The classifier was reported to diagnose cytomegalovirus status with high specificity and sensitivity in both the original and validation cohorts. A further reported finding was that TCR beta sequences accurately predicted the HLA-A and HLA-B alleles for most subjects in the first cohort. In a later analysis, several top co-occurrence clusters were reported to appear linked to parvovirus B19, influenza, CMV and Epstein-Barr virus. Only TCR beta chains were sequenced in this cohort, and the absence of alpha or paired-chain data limited detectable features. According to a later analysis, TCR association rates differed among HLA loci, with DRB1 alleles showing the most associated TCRs and HLA-C alleles showing the fewest. HLA typing was unavailable for some donors at each locus, so association tests used only the typed subset. In an earlier analysis of fewer than 700 of the donors, most TCR beta V segments appeared in productive rearrangements about 90% or about 30% of the time, broadly matching IMGT annotations. Because counts were too low, roughly 18 rarely observed V segments, including chromosome 9 orphons, were left out of the earlier analysis of a few hundred of the donors. A later genetic analysis reported fewer N-insertions in productive TCRs among donors in an Asian-associated ancestry cluster than the roughly 700-donor mean. The sequencing pipeline was judged likely to have produced a cluster of highly shared sequence variants as a technical artifact. Because the 87-base-pair reads could not distinguish some IMGT-functional V segments, including TRBV6-2 and TRBV6-3, those segments were excluded. The study gave a list of 150 to 200 TCR beta chains associated with cytomegalovirus. In vitro tests confirmed that three of the cytomegalovirus-associated TCR beta chains recognize cytomegalovirus antigens. In a later analysis, about 16,000 TCR beta sequences were associated with specific HLA alleles at a false discovery rate of 0.05. Across donors, most TCR sequences were observed very rarely, whereas some public TCRs were present in many individuals. Most CMV-associated TCR beta chains appeared to be HLA-restricted in a later analysis, and the HLA associations seemed to be driven largely by CMV exposure. It was suggested by the authors that the approach could potentially be generalized to other disease states and immunological phenotypes.

The germline V gene sets CDR1 to MNHNS and CDR2 to SASEGT. A distance of 10 bases separates the germline ends of V and J, which lose 1 base and 9 bases respectively. The CDR3 holds 13 amino acids from the cysteine to the phenylalanine. Only the CDR3 portion is preserved as DNA: 39 bases, with reading frame beginning at the first base. The cohort comprised fewer than 700 healthy bone marrow donors. Cohort members were all nominally healthy when sampled, although unrecorded immune exposures were likely present. The donor was CMV seropositive and was included in the group of 250 to 300 seropositive cohort members. Every donor gave a peripheral blood sample, and the peripheral blood mononuclear cells from that sample were used for TCR beta sequencing. The Qiagen DNeasy Blood Extraction Kit was used to extract genomic DNA from the blood cell samples. Library generation was performed with the immunoSEQ multiplex PCR assay. For the multiplex PCR, a mixture combining 60 forward primers for TCR Vbeta segments and 13 reverse primers for TCR Jbeta segments was used. A multiplex PCR assay on genomic DNA amplified the CDR3 region of rearranged TCR beta genes. The amplified TCR beta libraries were sequenced on the Illumina HiSeq System as 87-base-pair reads. Turning to the authors' computational methods: A later analysis tallied about 77 million unique TCR beta chains across the approximately 670 repertoires, and about 12 million of those chains were shared by two or more donors. Raw reads were error-corrected and collapsed into unique sequences by a nearest-neighbor algorithm in which closely related sequences were merged to remove PCR and sequencing errors. To assign V, D and J gene segments, CDR3 sequences were aligned to IMGT reference sequences. Each retained sequence needed at least a six-nucleotide match to both a V gene segment and a J gene segment. A rearrangement counted as productive if the CDR3 had no stop codons and remained in frame with V and J, and every other rearrangement counted as non-productive. CDR3 was defined by IMGT convention, running from the second conserved V-encoded cysteine to the conserved J-encoded phenylalanine. In an earlier analysis of more than 550 of the donors, sequences lacking an unambiguous match to a single V gene segment were excluded. An earlier analysis of approximately 590 of the donors called V segments functional above 56.7% productive rearrangements and segregating when the between-donor standard deviation exceeded 5%. A statistical classification framework was developed to diagnose cytomegalovirus status using the catalog of TCR beta chain sequences. In a later analysis, TCR nucleotide sequences were compared against IMGT/GENE-DB human TR gene sequences so that V and J genes could be assigned. The TCRdist pipeline was used in a later analysis to assign CDR3 sequences and most-parsimonious VDJ recombination scenarios. A later analysis defined each TCR beta chain by its CDR3 amino acid sequence plus V-gene family, and excluded reads lacking a unique V-gene family. As a way to deal with suspected cross-contamination and a sequencing artifact, a later analysis dropped roughly 620 nucleotide sequences that were highly shared and had low generation probability. In a later analysis, a clonal expansion index for each public chain was calculated from normalized within-repertoire ranks of inferred template counts. In a later analysis, generation probabilities were computed with a VDJ recombination model fitted to out-of-frame rearrangements, and the resulting probabilities were checked against IGoR. Hypergeometric tests were used in a later analysis to score TCR-TCR, TCR-HLA and TCR-CMV co-occurrence, with a repertoire-size bias correction applied to the TCR pairs. In a later analysis, false discovery rates were estimated by permuting HLA or CMV assignments 20 times. A later analysis grouped co-occurring TCRs with DBSCAN, adding TCRdist sequence similarity when clustering within HLA-allele-positive subsets. Repertoires with fewer than 30,000 or more than 120,000 public chains, plus five repertoires with anomalous nucleotide sharing, were excluded from co-occurrence clustering. TCRdb limited this immuneACCESS table to in-frame rearrangements with V and J called. A share of clones is missing; checked studies link under half to unresolved V genes, and the rest is unexplained. That table furnishes V, J and clone size, whereas the DNA furnished D and trimming. The data table for this sample lists around 200,000 clones. The top ten constitute around 0.8% of the sample.

A word on this clone: Which antigen it targets is not known.

This receptor was taken from a woman aged 18-35 years in good health and CMV-seropositive. In this chain, TRBV6-1 is recombined with TRBJ1-5, with the D gene not confidently named. Sequenced: PBMCs. For the CDR3, the sequence is CASSEGHMWPQHF. The bases read TGTGCCAGCAGTGAAGGGCACATGTGGCCCCAGCATTTT.